The clone carrying this TCR beta chain was detected only once. The data belong to a study of blood T cell repertoires in COVID-19. Turning to the study itself: The United States, Italy and Spain were the sources of the acute and convalescent COVID-19 samples. T cells, B-cell-depleted T cells, or PBMCs supplied cDNA or gDNA.

In the original workflow: Nucleated cell counts were estimated from reference gene primer amplification. The method was immunoSEQ multiplex PCR; TCRdb's version includes in-frame clones alone and lacks a portion of them. The DNA was the basis for D and trimming; V, J and clone size are from that table. The table lists just under 90,000 clones, 88% of them singletons. The CDR3 spans 14 residues. CDR1 is MDHEN and CDR2 is SYDVKM in the germline V gene. The germline V and J ends were trimmed by 1 base and 3 bases, with 7 bases remaining between them. Sequenced input: peripheral blood. The chain recombines TRBV28 with TRBJ1-5, with D perhaps matching TRBD1 (5 bases). This TCR was sampled from a man aged 60 to 69 with acute or convalescent COVID-19. DNA of the CDR3: TGTGCCAGCAGTTTATTCAGGGTCAATCAGCCCCAGCATTTT. This translates into CASSLFRVNQPQHF.